Presented here are 22 T cell receptor beta chains from one specimen sequenced in a study of naive and memory T cell subsets. Four PCR rounds used nested alpha and beta constant region primers plus the SP2 primer. TCRdb re-called the 5' RACE reads with MiXCR, one entry per CDR3 protein. This sample has roughly 30,000 distinct CDR3 sequences, with roughly 17% found just once. TCR cDNA received a 3' ligated oligonucleotide that carried a UMI. The receptors were sampled from a female donor in good health.

This clonotype was seen ten or more times. V is TRBV2 and J is TRBJ2-5; D may be TRBD2 (5 bases). V lost 7 bases and J lost 0, with 15 bases in between. The CDR3 loop spans 15 amino acids. Germline CDR1 SNHLY, CDR2 FYNNEI. The CDR3 DNA reads as TGTGCCAGCACCCCCAACGGACTGGACCAAGAGACCCAGTACTTC. This encodes CASTPNGLDQETQYF.

The CDR3: CATSVRGGQQFF. The CDR3 nucleotides read TGTGCCACCAGTGTGAGGGGGGGCCAGCAGTTCTTC. V and J are TRBV24-1 and TRBJ2-1, with D perhaps matching TRBD2 (7 bases). V lost 5 bases to trimming and J lost 11 bases, with 12 bases between them. Per the germline V gene, CDR1 is KGHDR and CDR2 is SFDVKD. CDR3 length: 12 residues.

This clonotype was seen a handful of times. The chain uses TRBV20-1 and TRBJ1-2; D gene ambiguous. The ends were cut back, 0 bases at V and 0 bases at J, with 14 bases in the middle. Germline CDR1 is DFQATT and CDR2 is SNEGSKA (reference sequence). The CDR3 has 16 residues. DNA for the CDR3: TGCAGTGCTAGAGATCCGAACAGTCTCGCTAACTATGGCTACACCTTC. Encoded protein: CSARDPNSLANYGYTF.

CDR3 in amino acids: CASNYRDVYEQYF. In DNA form, the CDR3 reads TGTGCCAGCAACTACCGGGACGTATACGAGCAGTACTTC. This chain joins TRBV6-2 or TRBV6-3 and TRBJ2-7; D is tentatively TRBD1 or TRBD2 (5 bases each). This CDR3 region has 13 residues. Germline CDR1 reads MNHEY; CDR2 reads SVGEGT. Trimming left V 7 bases short and J 4 bases short, with 14 bases between.

V is TRBV7-3 and J is TRBJ2-7, with 9 nucleotides matching TRBD2. V shed 2 bases and J 8 bases; nucleotides not matched to a gene: 7. The CDR3 has 14 residues. Germline V gene data show CDR1 as SGHTA and CDR2 as FQGTGA. DNA of the CDR3: TGTGCCAGCAGCTTAGCGGGGGGGCCTTCCCAGCAGTACTTC. Translating it yields CASSLAGGPSQQYF.

The V call is TRBV20-1, the J call TRBJ1-1; no clear D. Trimming stripped 2 bases from V and 0 bases from J, with 7 bases between. Germline lookup yields CDR1 DFQATT and CDR2 SNEGSKA (reference sequence). CDR3 length equals 13 residues. Here the CDR3 reads CSARPRMNTEAFF. In DNA form, the CDR3 reads TGCAGTGCTAGACCCAGGATGAACACTGAAGCTTTCTTT.

This clonotype was detected many times. J is TRBJ2-7 and V is TRBV27, with D possibly TRBD2 on 6 matching bases. V was cut by 8 bases and J by 3 bases, with 11 bases left in between. The CDR3 consists of 12 residues. In germline, CDR1 is MNHEY, CDR2 SMNVEV (reference sequence). The chain's CDR3 is CASHTGDYEQYF. CDR3 bases: TGTGCCAGCCACACGGGAGACTACGAGCAGTACTTC.

This clonotype was detected only a few times. A read error may explain this, as a much larger clone is one base away. This chain links TRBV19 with TRBJ1-2; D unresolved. This CDR3 comprises 15 residues. The germline V gene has CDR1 LNHDA and CDR2 SQIVND (reference sequence). In DNA, the CDR3 is TGTGCCAGTAGTAATCGGGCAAAAAATAGGGATGGCGACACCTTC. It codes for CASSNRAKNRDGDTF.

In this sample, this clonotype turned up a few times. J is TRBJ2-7 and V is TRBV25-1, with D unclear. Trimming took off 3 bases at V and 5 bases at J, with 11 bases between the two ends. The CDR3 runs 13 residues. Looked up from germline, CDR1 is MGHDK and CDR2 is SYGVNS. Here the CDR3 reads CASSDTGWHEQYF. The CDR3 DNA is TGTGCCAGCAGTGATACGGGCTGGCACGAGCAGTACTTC.

This clonotype was seen at least ten times. The V call is TRBV7-2, the J call TRBJ2-6; no clear D gene. The CDR3 runs 16 residues. Germline values: CDR1 SGHTA, CDR2 FQGNSA. Trimming stripped 5 bases from V and 0 bases from J, with 11 bases between. The CDR3: CASSPWALSGANVLTF. The CDR3 region has the DNA TGTGCCAGCAGCCCATGGGCCCTCTCTGGGGCCAACGTCCTGACTTTC.

As to this clonotype: At one of its ends the junction is not consistent with the germline gene, which may arise from a read error. The rearrangement joins TRBV12-5 to TRBJ1-2, with D possibly TRBD1 on 5 matching bases. Germline V gene sequence: CDR1 LGHNT, CDR2 FRNRAP. The CDR3 spans 14 residues. For the CDR3, the DNA is TGTGCTAGTGCCCCCGGGACGTCCCTATATGCCTACACCTTC. Its protein is CASAPGTSLYAYTF.

This chain links TRBV10-3 with TRBJ1-2; 7 bases agree with TRBD1. CDR1 and CDR2 from the germline V gene are ENHRY and SYGVKD. The J segment lost 7 bases and the V segment lost 0 bases, leaving 5 bases of the junction unmatched. The CDR3 loop spans 14 amino acids. The CDR3 nucleotides are TGTGCCATCAGTGAGTCGAGGACAGGCGGTGGCTACACCTTC. It translates to CAISESRTGGGYTF.

This clonotype was counted a few times. The chain links TRBV6-5 to TRBJ2-2, with 7 bases aligning to TRBD1. The CDR3 is 16 amino acids. Looked up from germline, CDR1 is MNHEY and CDR2 is SVGAGI. Trimming took 6 bases from V and 6 from J; bases not matched to a gene: 13. Written as DNA, the CDR3 is TGTGCCAGCAGATTAAAATCGACAGGGATCGCCGGGGAGCTGTTTTTT. This sequence encodes CASRLKSTGIAGELFF.

This clonotype has at least ten counts. The genes are TRBV20-1 and TRBJ2-3; D unclear. This CDR3 is 14 amino acids long. CDR1 and CDR2 (germline): DFQATT, SNEGSKA (reference sequence). In DNA form, the CDR3 reads TGCAGCAACAACGGTCTGAAAAACACAGATACGCAGTATTTT. This gives the protein CSNNGLKNTDTQYF.

Ten or more counts support this clonotype. This chain links TRBV20-1 with TRBJ1-5, with 7 bases identical to TRBD1. Losses at the gene ends were 2 bases for V and 5 bases for J; bases not matched to a gene: 6. Per the germline V gene, CDR1 is DFQATT and CDR2 is SNEGSKA (reference sequence). CDR3 size: 14 residues. The CDR3 protein is CSARFQGGHQPQHF. The CDR3 coding sequence is TGCAGTGCTAGATTTCAGGGGGGGCATCAGCCCCAGCATTTT.

The chain uses TRBV3-1 and TRBJ1-1; D possibly corresponds to TRBD1 (5 bases). V shed 0 bases and J shed 1 base, with 9 bases lying between them. The CDR3 spans 15 residues. CDR1 and CDR2 (germline): LGHDT, YNNKEL (reference sequence). CDR3 nucleotide sequence: TGTGCCAGCAGCCAAGATGAGGGGAGGAACACTGAAGCTTTCTTT. Translation gives CASSQDEGRNTEAFF.

This chain connects TRBV13 to TRBJ2-7; 9 positions agree with TRBD1. Germline CDR1 is PRHDT and CDR2 is FYEKMQ (reference sequence). After removal of 11 bases from V and 3 bases from J, the junction contained 17 bases not matched to a gene. This CDR3 is 16 amino acids long. CDR3 in DNA: TGTGCCTCCTCTTCACTTACCGGGACAGGGAACTACGAGCAGTACTTC. This encodes CASSSLTGTGNYEQYF.

This clonotype was seen only a few times. The chain carries TRBV18 and TRBJ1-4, with D possibly being TRBD1 (5 bases). This CDR3 spans 14 amino acids. V was trimmed by 3 bases and J by 8 bases, leaving 13 bases between them. The germline V gene encodes CDR1 KGHSH and CDR2 LQKENI. The CDR3 nucleotides are TGTGCCAGCTCACCGGGACGGTTGAGCGAAAAACTGTTTTTT. This codes for CASSPGRLSEKLFF.

By share of the sample, this clonotype is medium-sized. V and J are TRBV18 and TRBJ1-1; the D gene is possibly TRBD1 (5 bases). The CDR3 is 12 amino acids. Germline lookup yields CDR1 KGHSH and CDR2 LQKENI. Deletions cut 2 bases from V and 8 bases from J, with 9 bases between. CDR3 residues: CASSPMRDEAFF. The CDR3, as DNA: TGTGCCAGCTCACCAATGCGGGACGAAGCTTTCTTT.

The chain carries TRBV14 and TRBJ2-1; D may be TRBD2 (5 bases). Germline V gene sequence: CDR1 SGHDN, CDR2 FVKESK. V dropped 1 base and J dropped 6 bases, with 10 bases sitting between them. CDR3 length: 14 amino acids. CDR3 sequence (DNA): TGTGCCAGCAGCCAAGCGGGGAGAGGCAATGAGCAGTTCTTC. Translating gives CASSQAGRGNEQFF.

This clonotype has just a few counts. The V gene is TRBV6-1, the J gene TRBJ1-1; TRBD1 agrees at 12 bases. Germline V gene sequence: CDR1 MNHNS, CDR2 SASEGT. This CDR3 is 17 amino acids long. Trimming removed 4 bases from V and 0 bases from J; junction bases left unmatched: 6. The CDR3: CASSAWGQGALNTEAFF. The DNA of the CDR3 is TGTGCCAGCAGTGCCTGGGGACAGGGGGCCCTGAACACTGAAGCTTTCTTT.

This clonotype has a count of ten or more. V gene TRBV20-1 combines with J gene TRBJ2-7; the D gene is possibly TRBD2 (6 bases). This CDR3 region has 14 residues. CDR1 is DFQATT, CDR2 SNEGSKA, per germline (reference sequence). The CDR3 spells CSVYGDSSSYEQYF. The CDR3 coding sequence is TGCAGCGTTTACGGGGACTCGTCCTCCTACGAGCAGTACTTC.